These 8 T cell receptor beta chains were sequenced from one sample in a study of cytomegalovirus exposure and HLA in healthy donors. The PCR contained 60 Vbeta and 13 Jbeta primers. Generated by immunoSEQ multiplex PCR, the TCRdb table keeps only in-frame clones and is missing some. The data hold 200,000 to 250,000 clones, with around 80% observed a single time. What was sequenced was PBMCs. The source of these receptors is a woman in her fifties or sixties in good health and CMV-seropositive.

The chain links TRBV15 to TRBJ2-4; D is perhaps TRBD2 (6 bases). Germline V CDR1 and CDR2: LNHNV, YYDKDF (reference sequence). This CDR3 comprises 17 residues. Trimming cost V 0 bases and J 4 bases, with 16 bases left between them. The CDR3 nucleotides are TGTGCCACCAGCAGAGATTATTATGGGGGGAGTAAAAACATTCAGTACTTC. Protein product: CATSRDYYGGSKNIQYF.

The chain recombines TRBV14 with TRBJ2-7, with D perhaps TRBD2 (7 bases). The CDR3 sequence is 15 residues long. Germline loops: CDR1 SGHDN, CDR2 FVKESK. V was cut by 4 bases and J by 0 bases, with 13 bases left in between. The CDR3: CASSPLGGDSYEQYF. CDR3 DNA: TGTGCCAGCAGCCCCCTAGGGGGGGACTCCTACGAGCAGTACTTC. Based on the CDR3 plus reference TRBV14 and TRBJ2-7, the full variable domain is EAGVTQFPSHSVIEKGQTVTLRCDPISGHDNLYWYRRVMGKEIKFLLHFVKESKQDESGMPNNRFLAERTGGTYSTLKVQPAELEDSGVYFCASSPLGGDSYEQYFGPGTRLTVT.

The chain carries TRBV5-4 and TRBJ2-1; perhaps TRBD1 as D (6 bases). The CDR3 totals 16 residues. From germline, CDR1 is SGHNT and CDR2 YYREEE (reference sequence). Trimming pared 3 bases from V and 1 base from J, leaving 14 bases between. In nucleotides, the CDR3 is TGTGCCAGCAGCTCCCCGACAGGTTATTCCTACAATGAGCAGTTCTTC. Translated: CASSSPTGYSYNEQFF.

This clone is a singleton in its sample. The chain carries TRBV28 and TRBJ1-2; D uncertain. The CDR3 consists of 14 residues. CDR1 MDHEN and CDR2 SYDVKM come from the germline V gene. The V and J ends lost 3 bases and 0 bases respectively, with 8 bases between them. CDR3 coding DNA: TGTGCCAGCAGTTTTGGGCCCGCTAACTATGGCTACACCTTC. Translating gives CASSFGPANYGYTF.

The V and J genes are TRBV30 and TRBJ2-7; 7 bases are shared with TRBD1. Trimming cost V 0 bases and J 5 bases; bases outside gene matches: 7. Germline V lookup: CDR1 GTSNPN, CDR2 SVGIG (reference sequence). The CDR3 length is 14 residues. The CDR3 DNA follows: TGTGCCTGGAGTGTAGGTGGGACAGTTCACGAGCAGTACTTC. Translation gives CAWSVGGTVHEQYF.

This clone was observed a few times. The rearrangement joins TRBV4-2 to TRBJ1-5; 7 bases align to TRBD1. Germline-derived CDR1 and CDR2 are LGHNA and YNFKEQ. The CDR3 covers 15 residues. J gave up 6 bases and V 2 bases, and 7 bases lay outside the gene matches. In DNA form, the CDR3 reads TGTGCCAGCAGCCAATCGGACAGGAGGGGTCAGCCCCAGCATTTT. Encoded protein: CASSQSDRRGQPQHF.

The chain employs TRBV30 and TRBJ2-2, with a tentative D call TRBD1 (5 bases). Germline V CDR1 and CDR2: GTSNPN, SVGIG (reference sequence). This CDR3 is 14 amino acids long. The ends were cut back, 3 bases at V and 7 bases at J, with 15 bases in the middle. The CDR3 is CAWSKGYTGGELFF. CDR3 DNA sequence: TGTGCCTGGAGCAAGGGGTATACGGGCGGGGAGCTGTTTTTT.

The rearrangement links TRBV4-1 to TRBJ2-2; a possible D gene is TRBD2 (6 bases). V was pared by 2 bases and J by 0 bases, with 10 bases between. Germline V gene data show CDR1 as MGHRA and CDR2 as YSYEKL. The CDR3 has 16 residues. CDR3 residues: CASSQWAGTNTGELFF. For the CDR3, the DNA is TGCGCCAGCAGCCAATGGGCGGGGACGAACACCGGGGAGCTGTTTTTT.